A single sample gave rise to the 19 T cell receptor beta chains below, sequenced in a study of OX40 agonist ivuxolimab in advanced cancers. Only in-frame clones appear in the TCRdb table, and some are missing; sequencing was by immunoSEQ multiplex PCR. The sample shows more than 70,000 clones, about 93% of them seen only once. The sample consisted of CD4+ or CD8+ T cells sorted from blood, taken in a trial of the OX40 agonist ivuxolimab. The receptors come from an adult with an advanced solid tumor such as melanoma, head and neck, liver or kidney cancer.

V gene TRBV12-5 combines with J gene TRBJ2-7; 7 bases map to TRBD2. V was clipped by 7 bases and J by 6 bases; unmatched bases: 12. The germline V gene encodes CDR1 LGHNT and CDR2 FRNRAP. The CDR3 spans 14 residues. The CDR3 nucleotides are TGTGCTAGTGCCCGTGGGAGGGACTGGCTCGAGCAGTACTTC. Translation gives CASARGRDWLEQYF.

The rearrangement uses TRBV30 and TRBJ2-7; D ambiguous. The CDR3 has 12 residues. The germline V and J ends were trimmed by 2 bases and 1 base, with 6 bases remaining between them. Germline V CDR1 and CDR2: GTSNPN, SVGIG (reference sequence). CDR3 loop: CAWSSESYEQYF. CDR3 bases: TGTGCCTGGAGTTCTGAATCCTACGAGCAGTACTTC.

V is TRBV9 and J is TRBJ2-1, with D possibly being TRBD1 (5 bases). CDR3 length: 15 amino acids. Germline CDR1 SGDLS, CDR2 YYNGEE. Trimming stripped 4 bases from V and 0 bases from J, with 11 bases between. The CDR3 loop is CASSHGHDSYNEQFF. DNA for the CDR3: TGTGCCAGCAGCCACGGACATGACTCCTACAATGAGCAGTTCTTC.

The rearrangement joins TRBV7-6 to TRBJ2-7, with a possible D match to TRBD1 (6 bases). The germline V gene encodes CDR1 SGHVS and CDR2 FNYEAQ. Trimming cost V 2 bases and J 7 bases, with 9 bases left between them. The CDR3 runs to 12 residues. CDR3 sequence: CASSLRGREQYF. CDR3 coding DNA: TGTGCCAGCAGCTTAAGGGGGAGAGAGCAGTACTTC.

The rearrangement links TRBV11-2 to TRBJ1-1; D gene uncertain. The germline V gene encodes CDR1 SGHAT and CDR2 FQNNGV. CDR3 length: 15 residues. The V end was cut by 2 bases, the J end by 4 bases, with 14 bases between. CDR3 amino acids: CASSLSRDWSTEAFF. CDR3 DNA: TGTGCCAGCAGCTTATCCCGGGATTGGAGCACTGAAGCTTTCTTT.

This chain connects TRBV15 to TRBJ2-1; D might be TRBD2 (6 bases). Trimming cost V 3 bases and J 4 bases, with 10 bases left between them. The CDR3 totals 14 residues. Germline CDR1 is LNHNV and CDR2 is YYDKDF (reference sequence). CDR3 DNA: TGTGCCACCAGCAGGTTGGGACTGTACAATGAGCAGTTCTTC. The encoded protein is CATSRLGLYNEQFF.

The V gene is TRBV5-1, the J gene TRBJ2-1, with 7 bases identical to TRBD1. V shed 5 bases and J 8 bases; nucleotides not matched to a gene: 4. CDR3 length: 12 amino acids. Germline V lookup: CDR1 SGHRS, CDR2 YFSETQ. The CDR3 loop reads CASSYRGHEQFF. CDR3 nucleotide sequence: TGCGCCAGCAGTTACAGGGGCCATGAGCAGTTCTTC. The whole variable domain, filled in from reference TRBV5-1 and TRBJ2-1, reads KAGVTQTPRYLIKTRGQQVTLSCSPISGHRSVSWYQQTPGQGLQFLFEYFSETQRNKGNFPGRFSGRQFSNSRSEMNVSTLELGDSALYLCASSYRGHEQFFGPGTRLTVL.

The rearrangement uses TRBV6-8 and TRBJ2-2, with D perhaps TRBD1 (6 bases). The CDR3 loop spans 16 amino acids. With 6 bases removed from V and 0 bases from J, the gap between germline ends came to 14 bases. Germline V gene data show CDR1 as MNHGY and CDR2 as SAAAGT. The CDR3 region is CASSPDRPANTGELFF. As DNA, the CDR3 is TGTGCCAGCAGCCCCGACAGGCCGGCGAACACCGGGGAGCTGTTTTTT.

V gene TRBV7-9 combines with J gene TRBJ2-5; D uncertain. The germline V gene encodes CDR1 SEHNR and CDR2 FQNEAQ (reference sequence). The CDR3 is made up of 14 amino acids. Trimming stripped 5 bases from V and 4 bases from J, with 14 bases between. The CDR3: CASSQPSHRETQYF. The CDR3 nucleotides read TGTGCCAGCAGCCAACCATCCCACCGAGAGACCCAGTACTTC. Complete variable domain (other parts from reference TRBV7-9 and TRBJ2-5): DTGVSQNPRHKITKRGQNVTFRCDPISEHNRLYWYRQTLGQGPEFLTYFQNEAQLEKSRLLSDRFSAERPKGSFSTLEIQRTEQGDSAMYLCASSQPSHRETQYFGPGTRLLVL.

This CDR3 is CASSRVSGWDQPQHF. The CDR3 coding sequence is TGTGCCAGTAGTCGGGTAAGTGGATGGGATCAGCCCCAGCATTTT. The rearrangement links TRBV19 to TRBJ1-5; D uncertain. The germline gives CDR1 LNHDA, CDR2 SQIVND (reference sequence). V was clipped by 5 bases and J by 5 bases, with 16 bases between them. The CDR3 extends over 15 amino acids.

The chain has TRBV4-1 and TRBJ2-5; 10 bases match TRBD2. Trimming cost V 3 bases and J 1 base; bases outside gene matches: 8. The CDR3 has 17 residues. The germline CDR1 and CDR2 sequences are MGHRA and YSYEKL. The CDR3, as DNA: TGCGCCAGCAGCCACCAAGGCTGGACTAGCGGCCAAGAGACCCAGTACTTC. Translated: CASSHQGWTSGQETQYF.

The chain combines TRBV9 with TRBJ2-5, with D perhaps matching TRBD1 or TRBD2 (5 bases each). V lost 3 bases and J 1 base, leaving 10 bases between the germline ends. Germline-derived CDR1 and CDR2 are SGDLS and YYNGEE. The CDR3 has 14 amino acids. CDR3 coding DNA: TGTGCCAGCAGCGACGGGACGGTCCAAGAGACCCAGTACTTC. Protein product: CASSDGTVQETQYF.

The V and J genes are TRBV7-9 and TRBJ2-7, with D perhaps matching TRBD2 (6 bases). The CDR3 covers 14 residues. The V and J ends lost 3 bases and 0 bases respectively, with 9 bases between them. Germline-derived CDR1 and CDR2 are SEHNR and FQNEAQ (reference sequence). The CDR3 bases are TGTGCCAGCAGCTTCGGGGGAAGCTCCTACGAGCAGTACTTC. Translating it yields CASSFGGSSYEQYF.

The chain uses TRBV11-2 and TRBJ1-5; D ambiguous. The V gene's germline CDR1 is SGHAT and CDR2 FQNNGV. This CDR3 is 10 amino acids long. The ends were cut back, 7 bases at V and 9 bases at J, with 7 bases in the middle. CDR3 loop: CASIQWPQHF. The CDR3 DNA follows: TGTGCCAGCATTCAGTGGCCCCAGCATTTT. The full variable domain, with the rest looked up from reference TRBV11-2 and TRBJ1-5, is EAGVAQSPRYKIIEKRQSVAFWCNPISGHATLYWYQQILGQGPKLLIQFQNNGVVDDSQLPKDRFSAERLKGVDSTLKIQPAKLEDSAVYLCASIQWPQHFGDGTRLSIL.

This CDR3 reads CASSPDWRGGATDTQYF. CDR3 DNA: TGTGCCAGCAGCCCGGATTGGCGGGGGGGCGCCACAGATACGCAGTATTTT. The chain employs TRBV9 and TRBJ2-3; TRBD2 agrees at 9 bases. The ends lost 4 bases at V and 2 bases at J; junction bases unmatched: 11. This CDR3 is 17 amino acids long. Germline CDR1 SGDLS, CDR2 YYNGEE. Looking up the rest from reference TRBV9 and TRBJ2-3 gives the full variable domain: DSGVTQTPKHLITATGQRVTLRCSPRSGDLSVYWYQQSLDQGLQFLIQYYNGEERAKGNILERFSAQQFPDLHSELNLSSLELGDSALYFCASSPDWRGGATDTQYFGPGTRLTVL.

V usage is TRBV30 and J usage is TRBJ2-7; D ambiguous. V gave up 5 bases and J gave up 3 bases, with 11 bases separating them. The germline CDR1 and CDR2 sequences are GTSNPN and SVGIG (reference sequence). This CDR3 has 12 residues. CDR3: CAWARHHYEQYF. Written as DNA, the CDR3 is TGTGCCTGGGCCCGACACCACTACGAGCAGTACTTC.

V gene TRBV29-1 combines with J gene TRBJ1-3; unclear D gene. CDR3 size: 15 residues. Germline CDR1 is SQVTM and CDR2 is ANQGSEA. The V gene lost 2 bases and the J gene lost 2 bases, with 13 bases spanning the gap. In DNA form, the CDR3 reads TGCAGCGTTGAATTTTTGGCAGACACTGGAAACACCATATATTTT. The encoded protein is CSVEFLADTGNTIYF. The complete variable domain, with remaining parts taken from reference TRBV29-1 and TRBJ1-3, reads SAVISQKPSRDICQRGTSLTIQCQVDSQVTMMFWYRQQPGQSLTLIATANQGSEATYESGFVIDKFPISRPNLTFSTLTVSNMSPEDSSIYLCSVEFLADTGNTIYFGEGSWLTVV.

The chain recombines TRBV19 with TRBJ1-2; 10 positions match TRBD1. The germline V gene has CDR1 LNHDA and CDR2 SQIVND (reference sequence). The V segment lost 4 bases and the J segment 8 bases; nucleotides outside the gene matches: 7. CDR3 length equals 14 residues. The CDR3 sequence is CASSRRQGAWGYTF. The CDR3, as DNA: TGTGCCAGTAGTAGGAGACAGGGGGCATGGGGCTACACCTTC.

The genes are TRBV19 and TRBJ2-1; D is unresolved. The CDR3 covers 13 residues. The V end lost 3 bases, the J end lost 7 bases, and 10 bases lay between the germline ends. Germline V gene data show CDR1 as LNHDA and CDR2 as SQIVND (reference sequence). The DNA for the CDR3 is TGTGCCAGTAGTATTATAAGCACGAATGAGCAGTTCTTC. Translation gives CASSIISTNEQFF. Looking up the rest from reference TRBV19 and TRBJ2-1 gives the full variable domain: DGGITQSPKYLFRKEGQNVTLSCEQNLNHDAMYWYRQDPGQGLRLIYYSQIVNDFQKGDIAEGYSVSREKKESFPLTVTSAQKNPTAFYLCASSIISTNEQFFGPGTRLTVL.